Only a few counts were recorded for the clone carrying this T cell receptor beta chain. What it binds is unknown. Researchers took RNA transcripts and amplified the TCR beta CDR3 regions from them. In the first-round RT-PCR of the TCR CDR3, the HTBI primer set was used. TCRdb ran MiXCR on the multiplex PCR reads and lists one entry per CDR3 protein. The sample has hundreds of thousands of distinct CDR3 sequences, roughly 15% seen once. CDR1 MDHEN and CDR2 SYDVKM come from the germline V gene. The length of the CDR3 is 14 residues. V dropped 6 bases and J dropped 3; count of bases not matched to a gene: 7. These data originate in a study of T cells in Graves' hyperthyroidism and ophthalmopathy. The study included ophthalmopathy patients with Clinical Activity Score at least 3, NOSPECS grade at least 4 and duration under 3 months. In making diagnoses, clinical symptoms, serum thyroxine and TRAb, thyroid ultrasound and orbital computed tomography were all used.

Findings and limits, study-wide: Separation of ophthalmopathy from stable hyperthyroidism was achieved by a 13 V-J model.

The source is a woman between 50 and 59 years old with Graves' ophthalmopathy. Material: blood. The chain joins TRBV28 to TRBJ2-5; 7 nucleotides line up with TRBD1. The CDR3 DNA is TGTGCCAGCAGATCCTCCGGGACAGAAGAGACCCAGTACTTC. Its protein product is CASRSSGTEETQYF.